This T cell receptor (beta chain) was sequenced in a study of a mutant IDH1 vaccine in newly diagnosed glioma. Overall study results and limits: Of the patients, 80% to 95% had vaccine-induced immune responses.

Time point here: baseline, week 1 (first vaccination visit). The treatment here: pre-vaccination baseline after standard-of-care therapy. This table comes from immunoSEQ multiplex PCR, and its TCRdb copy is limited to in-frame clones, with some not included. Counted here are 99,000 or so clones, 80% to 90% occurring once; the ten biggest clones make up around 0.6%. In this sample, this clone turned up once. Its matching antigen is unknown. CDR1 SGHRS and CDR2 YFSETQ come from the germline V gene. The length of the CDR3 is 17 residues. The V gene end was trimmed by 3 bases and the J gene end by 5 bases; junction bases not matched to a gene: 9.

The chain joins TRBV5-1 to TRBJ2-1, with TRBD2 matching 12 bases. The sample in question was PBMCs, obtained from a glioma patient treated with radiotherapy, temozolomide or both. The TCR sequence derives from a woman in her 50s with glioma. The chain's CDR3 is CASSSLGLAGGDNEQFF. Written as DNA, the CDR3 is TGCGCCAGCAGCTCATTGGGGCTAGCGGGAGGGGACAATGAGCAGTTCTTC.